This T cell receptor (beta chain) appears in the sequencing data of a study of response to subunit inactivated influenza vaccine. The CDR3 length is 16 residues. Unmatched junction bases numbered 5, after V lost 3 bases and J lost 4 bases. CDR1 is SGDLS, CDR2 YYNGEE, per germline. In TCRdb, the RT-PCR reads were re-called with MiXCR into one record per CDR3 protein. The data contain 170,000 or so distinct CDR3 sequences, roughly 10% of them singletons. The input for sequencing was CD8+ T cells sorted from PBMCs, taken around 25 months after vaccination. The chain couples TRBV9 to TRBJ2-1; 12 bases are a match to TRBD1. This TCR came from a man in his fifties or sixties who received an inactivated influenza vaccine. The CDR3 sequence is CASSGWGQGAYNEQFF. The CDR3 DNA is TGTGCCAGCAGCGGTTGGGGACAGGGGGCTTACAATGAGCAGTTCTTC.